This T cell receptor (beta chain) was obtained from a study of blood T cells in healthy people across ages. This clonotype showed up many times. CDR3 length: 14 residues. V was pared by 2 bases and J by 1 base, with 9 bases between. The V gene's germline CDR1 is MNHEY and CDR2 SVGAGI. Using a J-beta primer mix together with a sample-barcoded 5' primer, a second PCR was run for roughly 6 to 12 cycles. TCRdb processed the 5' RACE reads anew with MiXCR; each CDR3 protein has one entry. The table has some 320,000 distinct CDR3 sequences, around 27% seen once; the top ten hold 29%. At least 6 micrograms of total RNA were extracted per sample.

The chain combines TRBV6-5 with TRBJ2-7; D not resolved. The TCR was taken from a woman aged 70-85 years in good health. Input material: blood. The CDR3 spells CASSYNGASYEQYF. The CDR3 nucleotides are TGTGCCAGCAGTTACAACGGCGCTTCCTACGAGCAGTACTTC.